The clone carrying this T cell receptor beta chain was detected many times. What it recognizes is unknown. TCRdb independently ran MiXCR on the 5' RACE reads; one entry per CDR3 protein. The profile shows about 54,000 distinct CDR3 sequences, 17% of them singletons. Germline CDR1 and CDR2: SGHVS and FQNEAQ. V lost 5 bases to trimming and J lost 6 bases, with 17 bases between them. The CDR3 is 14 amino acids. Study-wide findings and caveats: The larger-cohort validation was restricted to a single TCR beta V-J rearrangement rather than whole repertoires. Tumor Tregs overlapped most with tumor, then blood, naive CD4+ cells.

The specimen sequenced was naive CD4+ T cells sorted from blood. The sample's subset: naive CD4+ T cells, CD4+CD45RA+CD25-. The chain employs TRBV7-8 and TRBJ2-7; D not resolved. This clonotype was obtained from a female donor with breast cancer. The CDR3 region is CASSHRASQVEQYF. The CDR3 DNA is TGTGCCAGCAGCCACCGCGCCAGTCAGGTCGAGCAGTACTTC.